This T cell receptor (beta chain) was sequenced during a study of beta chain features in type 1 diabetes. Whole-study context: Healthy donors and patients showed comparable age, gender and cell yields.

About this clone: Its cognate antigen is unknown.

Regarding the study as a whole: VDJ junctions from type 1 diabetes patients carried fewer insertions and larger deletions.

V lost 1 base and J 9 bases, leaving 7 bases between the germline ends. The CDR3 is 12 amino acids. Germline values: CDR1 MNHEY, CDR2 SMNVEV (reference sequence). Since all of the isolated RNA was reverse transcribed, expressed TCRB transcripts were what got sequenced. The repertoire was sequenced with immunoSEQ multiplex PCR; TCRdb's copy has only in-frame clones and lacks some. The table has hundreds of thousands of clones, 15% to 18% seen once; the top ten hold approximately 0.093%. This chain links TRBV27 with TRBJ2-1; D might be TRBD2 (6 bases). The clonotype was recovered from a man younger than 30 in good health. Sequencing was done on a sample of naive CD4+ T cells from blood. CDR3 sequence: CASSLFGGEQFF. CDR3 DNA sequence: TGTGCCAGCAGTTTATTCGGGGGTGAGCAGTTCTTC.